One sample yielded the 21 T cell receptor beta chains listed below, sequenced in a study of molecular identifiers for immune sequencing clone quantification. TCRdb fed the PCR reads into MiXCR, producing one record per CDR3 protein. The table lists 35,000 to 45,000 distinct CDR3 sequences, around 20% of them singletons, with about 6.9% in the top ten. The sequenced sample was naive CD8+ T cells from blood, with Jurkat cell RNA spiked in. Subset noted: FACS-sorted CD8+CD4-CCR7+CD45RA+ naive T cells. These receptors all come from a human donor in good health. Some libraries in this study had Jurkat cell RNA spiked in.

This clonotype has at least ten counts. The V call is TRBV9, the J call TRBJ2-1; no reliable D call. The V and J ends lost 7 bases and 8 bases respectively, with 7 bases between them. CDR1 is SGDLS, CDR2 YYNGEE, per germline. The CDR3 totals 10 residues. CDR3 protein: CASSGDEQFF. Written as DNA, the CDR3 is TGTGCCAGCTCAGGCGATGAGCAGTTCTTC.

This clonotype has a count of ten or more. The CDR3 sequence is CSAVTSGSPYEQYF. The DNA for the CDR3 is TGCAGCGCTGTAACAAGCGGGAGTCCCTACGAGCAGTACTTC. V is TRBV29-1 and J is TRBJ2-7, with 8 nucleotides matching TRBD2. J lost 2 bases, V lost 7 bases, and 10 bases had no gene match. Germline CDR1 reads SQVTM; CDR2 reads ANQGSEA. This CDR3 region has 14 residues.

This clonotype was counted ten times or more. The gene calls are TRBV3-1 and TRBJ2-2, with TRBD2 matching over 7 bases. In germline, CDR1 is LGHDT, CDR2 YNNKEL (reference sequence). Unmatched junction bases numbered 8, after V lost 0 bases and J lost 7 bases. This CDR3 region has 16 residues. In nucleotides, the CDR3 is TGTGCCAGCAGCCAAGATCTGACTAGGGAGGGCGGGGAGCTGTTTTTT. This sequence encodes CASSQDLTREGGELFF.

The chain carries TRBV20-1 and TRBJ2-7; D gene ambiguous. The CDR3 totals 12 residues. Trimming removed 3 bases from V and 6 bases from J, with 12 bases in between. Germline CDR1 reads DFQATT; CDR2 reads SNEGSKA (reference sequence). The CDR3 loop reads CSASEDRVEQYF. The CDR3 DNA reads TGCAGTGCTAGCGAGGACCGCGTCGAGCAGTACTTC.

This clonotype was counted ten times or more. The CDR3 protein is CASPDGKGYTF. As DNA, the CDR3 is TGTGCCAGCCCCGACGGAAAAGGCTACACCTTC. The chain recombines TRBV6-5 with TRBJ1-2; D is ambiguous. Germline CDR1 reads MNHEY; CDR2 reads SVGAGI. The CDR3 has 11 residues. Trimming cost V 8 bases and J 8 bases, with 12 bases left between them.

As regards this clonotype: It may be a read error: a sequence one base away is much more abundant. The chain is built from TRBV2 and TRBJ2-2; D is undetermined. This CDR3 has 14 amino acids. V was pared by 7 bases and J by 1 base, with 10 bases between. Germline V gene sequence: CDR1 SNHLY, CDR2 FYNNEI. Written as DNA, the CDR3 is TGTGCCAGCAATTTTGACTGGAACACCGGGGAGCTGTTTTTT. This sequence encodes CASNFDWNTGELFF.

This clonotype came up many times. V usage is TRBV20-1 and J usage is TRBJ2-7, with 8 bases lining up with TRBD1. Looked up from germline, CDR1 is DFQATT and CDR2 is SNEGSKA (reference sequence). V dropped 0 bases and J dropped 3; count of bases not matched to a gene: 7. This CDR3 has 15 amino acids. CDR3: CSARDQVGTGYEQYF. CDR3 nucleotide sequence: TGCAGTGCTAGAGATCAGGTGGGGACAGGCTACGAGCAGTACTTC.

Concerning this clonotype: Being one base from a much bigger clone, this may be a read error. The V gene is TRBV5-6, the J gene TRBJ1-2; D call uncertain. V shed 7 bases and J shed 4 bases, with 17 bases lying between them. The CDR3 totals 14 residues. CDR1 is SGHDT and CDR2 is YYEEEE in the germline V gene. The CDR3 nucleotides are TGTGCCAGCGGCTGGGGAACAGATTTCTATGGCTACACCTTC. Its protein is CASGWGTDFYGYTF.

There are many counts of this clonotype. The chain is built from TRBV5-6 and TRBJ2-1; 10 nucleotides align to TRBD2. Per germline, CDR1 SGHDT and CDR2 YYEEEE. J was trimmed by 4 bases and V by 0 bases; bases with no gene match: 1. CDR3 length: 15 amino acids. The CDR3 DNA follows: TGTGCCAGCAGCTTGGGGACTAGCGGTTACAATGAGCAGTTCTTC. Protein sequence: CASSLGTSGYNEQFF. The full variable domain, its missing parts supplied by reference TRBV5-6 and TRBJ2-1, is DAGVTQSPTHLIKTRGQQVTLRCSPKSGHDTVSWYQQALGQGPQFIFQYYEEEERQRGNFPDRFSGHQFPNYSSELNVNALLLGDSALYLCASSLGTSGYNEQFFGPGTRLTVL.

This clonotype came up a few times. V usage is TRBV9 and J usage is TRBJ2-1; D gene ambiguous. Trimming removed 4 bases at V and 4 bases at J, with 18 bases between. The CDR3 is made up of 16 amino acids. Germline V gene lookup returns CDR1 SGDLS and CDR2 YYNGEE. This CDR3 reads CASSPPMSDFYNEQFF. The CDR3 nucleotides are TGTGCCAGCAGCCCCCCTATGAGCGATTTTTACAATGAGCAGTTCTTC.

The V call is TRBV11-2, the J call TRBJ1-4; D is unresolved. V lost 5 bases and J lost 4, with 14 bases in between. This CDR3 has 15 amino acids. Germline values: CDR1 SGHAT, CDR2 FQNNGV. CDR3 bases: TGTGCCAGCAGCCCCCTGGGCAGGCTTAATGAAAAACTGTTTTTT. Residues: CASSPLGRLNEKLFF.

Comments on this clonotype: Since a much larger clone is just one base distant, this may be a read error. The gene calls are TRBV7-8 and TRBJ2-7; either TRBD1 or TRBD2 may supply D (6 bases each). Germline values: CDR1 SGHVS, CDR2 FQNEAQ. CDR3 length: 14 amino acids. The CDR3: CAGSLYREVHEQYF. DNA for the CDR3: TGTGCCGGCAGCTTATACAGGGAGGTCCACGAGCAGTACTTC.

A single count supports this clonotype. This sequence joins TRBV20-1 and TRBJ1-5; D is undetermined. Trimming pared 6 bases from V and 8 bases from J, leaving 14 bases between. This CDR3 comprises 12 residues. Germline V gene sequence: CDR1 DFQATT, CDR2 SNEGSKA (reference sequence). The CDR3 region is CSARKVGEPQHF. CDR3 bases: TGCAGTGCCAGGAAAGTGGGCGAGCCCCAGCATTTT.

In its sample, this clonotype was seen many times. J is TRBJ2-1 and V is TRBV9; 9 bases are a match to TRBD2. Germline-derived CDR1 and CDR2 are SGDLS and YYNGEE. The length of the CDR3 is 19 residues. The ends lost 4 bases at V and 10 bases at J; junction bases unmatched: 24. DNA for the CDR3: TGTGCCAGCAGCCGGCCGGGGGGAATAGCGGGAGACGGGTACAGGGAGCAGTTCTTC. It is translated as CASSRPGGIAGDGYREQFF.

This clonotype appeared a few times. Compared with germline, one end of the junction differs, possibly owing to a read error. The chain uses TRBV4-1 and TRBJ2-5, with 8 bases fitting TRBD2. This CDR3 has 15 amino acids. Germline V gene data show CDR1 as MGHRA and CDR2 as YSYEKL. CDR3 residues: CTSSQKAGEWETQYF. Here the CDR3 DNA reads TGCACCAGCAGCCAAAAAGCGGGAGAATGGGAGACCCAGTACTTC.

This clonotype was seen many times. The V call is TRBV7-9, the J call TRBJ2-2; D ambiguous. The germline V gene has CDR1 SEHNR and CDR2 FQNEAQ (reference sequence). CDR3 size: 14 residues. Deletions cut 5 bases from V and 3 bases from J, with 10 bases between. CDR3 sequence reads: CASSPTSYTGELFF. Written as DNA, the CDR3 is TGTGCCAGCAGCCCCACAAGTTACACCGGGGAGCTGTTTTTT.

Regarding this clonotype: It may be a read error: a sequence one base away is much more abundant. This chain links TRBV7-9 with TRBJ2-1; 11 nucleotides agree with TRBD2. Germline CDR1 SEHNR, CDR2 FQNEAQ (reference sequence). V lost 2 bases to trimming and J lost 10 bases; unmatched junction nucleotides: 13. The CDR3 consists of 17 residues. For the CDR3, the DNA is TGTGCCAGCAGCTTAAGTAGCGGGGGGGAAGGCCATTGGGAGCAGTTCTTC. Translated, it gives CASSLSSGGEGHWEQFF.

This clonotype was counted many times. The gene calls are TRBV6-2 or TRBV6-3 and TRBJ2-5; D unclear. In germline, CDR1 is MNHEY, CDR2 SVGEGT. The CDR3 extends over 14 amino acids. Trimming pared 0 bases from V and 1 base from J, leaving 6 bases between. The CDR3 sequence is CASSYSTSQETQYF. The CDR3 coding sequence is TGTGCCAGCAGTTACTCGACCTCCCAAGAGACCCAGTACTTC.

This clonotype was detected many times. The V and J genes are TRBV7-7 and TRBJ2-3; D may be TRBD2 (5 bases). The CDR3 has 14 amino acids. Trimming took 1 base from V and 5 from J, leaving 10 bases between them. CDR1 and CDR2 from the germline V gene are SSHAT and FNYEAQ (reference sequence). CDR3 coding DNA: TGTGCCAGCAGCTTAGGCGGGCCGAGAGATACGCAGTATTTT. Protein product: CASSLGGPRDTQYF.

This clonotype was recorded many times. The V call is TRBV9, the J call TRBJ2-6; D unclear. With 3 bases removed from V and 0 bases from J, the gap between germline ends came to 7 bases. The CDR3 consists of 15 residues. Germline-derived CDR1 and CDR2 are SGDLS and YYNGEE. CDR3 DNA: TGTGCCAGCAGCGGGCTTAGCTCTGGGGCCAACGTCCTGACTTTC. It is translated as CASSGLSSGANVLTF.

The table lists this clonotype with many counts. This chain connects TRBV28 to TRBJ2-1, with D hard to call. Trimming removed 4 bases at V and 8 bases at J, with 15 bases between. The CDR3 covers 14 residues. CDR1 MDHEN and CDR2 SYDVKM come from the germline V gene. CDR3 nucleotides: TGTGCCAGCAGTTCCTATAGTCGGGTCGATGAGCAGTTCTTC. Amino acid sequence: CASSSYSRVDEQFF.